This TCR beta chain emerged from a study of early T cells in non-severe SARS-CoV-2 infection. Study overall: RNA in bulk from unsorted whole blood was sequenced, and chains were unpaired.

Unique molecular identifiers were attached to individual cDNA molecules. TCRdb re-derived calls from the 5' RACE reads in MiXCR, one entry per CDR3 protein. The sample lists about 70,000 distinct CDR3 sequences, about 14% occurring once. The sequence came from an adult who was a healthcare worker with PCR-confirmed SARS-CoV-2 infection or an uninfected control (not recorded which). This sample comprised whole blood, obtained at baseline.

Written as DNA, the CDR3 is TGTGCCAGCAGCCAAACCCGGGACTGGGGAAATGAGCAGTTCTTC. Translated: CASSQTRDWGNEQFF. The V gene is TRBV3-1, the J gene TRBJ2-1, with D perhaps TRBD2 (6 bases). Trimming stripped 2 bases from V and 7 bases from J, with 15 bases between. CDR1 is LGHDT and CDR2 is YNNKEL in the germline V gene (reference sequence). The CDR3 extends over 15 amino acids.